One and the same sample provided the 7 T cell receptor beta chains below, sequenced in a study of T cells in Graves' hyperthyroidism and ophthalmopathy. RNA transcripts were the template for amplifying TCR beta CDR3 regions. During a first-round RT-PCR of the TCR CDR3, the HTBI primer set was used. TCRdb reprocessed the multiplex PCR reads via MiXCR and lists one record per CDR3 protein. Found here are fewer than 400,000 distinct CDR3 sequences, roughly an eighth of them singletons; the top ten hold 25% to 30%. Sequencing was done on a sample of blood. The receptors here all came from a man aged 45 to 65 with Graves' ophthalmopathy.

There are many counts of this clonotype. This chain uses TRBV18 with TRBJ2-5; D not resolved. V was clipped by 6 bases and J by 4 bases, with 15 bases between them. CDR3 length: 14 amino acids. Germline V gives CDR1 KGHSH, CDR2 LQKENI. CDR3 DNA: TGTGCCAGCTCCAAGGACGTAGGGTCAGAGACCCAGTACTTC. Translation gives CASSKDVGSETQYF.

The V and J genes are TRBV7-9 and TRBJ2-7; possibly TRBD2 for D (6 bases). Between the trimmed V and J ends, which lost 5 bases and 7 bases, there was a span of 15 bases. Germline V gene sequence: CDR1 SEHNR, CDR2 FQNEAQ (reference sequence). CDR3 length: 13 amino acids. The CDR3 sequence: CASSRGGVEEQYF. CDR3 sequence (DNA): TGTGCCAGCAGCCGGGGAGGCGTGGAAGAGCAGTACTTC.

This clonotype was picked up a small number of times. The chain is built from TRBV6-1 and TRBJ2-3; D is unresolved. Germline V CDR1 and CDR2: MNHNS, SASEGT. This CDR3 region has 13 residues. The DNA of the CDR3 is TGTGTCTCTGGCGGCATTAACACAGATACGCAGTATTTT. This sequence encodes CVSGGINTDTQYF.

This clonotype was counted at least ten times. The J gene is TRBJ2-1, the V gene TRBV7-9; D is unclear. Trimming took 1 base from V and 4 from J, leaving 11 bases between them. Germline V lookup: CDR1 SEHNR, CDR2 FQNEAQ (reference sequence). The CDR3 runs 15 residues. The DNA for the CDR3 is TGTGCCAGCAGCTTAGGGCAGGCTTTATACAATGAGCAGTTCTTC. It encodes CASSLGQALYNEQFF.

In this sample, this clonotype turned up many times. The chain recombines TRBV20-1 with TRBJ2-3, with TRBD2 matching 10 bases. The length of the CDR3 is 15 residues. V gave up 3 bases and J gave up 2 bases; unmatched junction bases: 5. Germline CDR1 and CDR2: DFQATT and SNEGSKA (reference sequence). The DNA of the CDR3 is TGCAGTGCTAGTGGGACTAGCGTCTCCACAGATACGCAGTATTTT. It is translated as CSASGTSVSTDTQYF.

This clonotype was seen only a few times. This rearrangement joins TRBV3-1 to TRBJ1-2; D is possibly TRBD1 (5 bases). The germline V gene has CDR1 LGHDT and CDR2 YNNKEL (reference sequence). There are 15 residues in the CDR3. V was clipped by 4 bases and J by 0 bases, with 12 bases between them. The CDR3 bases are TGTGCCAGCAGCCTAGGACAAGGCTCTAACTATGGCTACACCTTC. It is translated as CASSLGQGSNYGYTF.

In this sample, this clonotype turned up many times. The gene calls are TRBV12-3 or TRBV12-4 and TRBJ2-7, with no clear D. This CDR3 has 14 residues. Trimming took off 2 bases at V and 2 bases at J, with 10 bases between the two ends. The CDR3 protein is CASSLFSDTYEQYF. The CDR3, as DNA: TGTGCCAGCAGTTTATTCAGCGACACCTACGAGCAGTACTTC.